This TCR beta chain was retrieved from a study of T cells in Graves' hyperthyroidism and ophthalmopathy (dated by TCRdb to about 2019). For the wider study: Peripheral blood samples were taken at the time of initial diagnosis, prior to any treatment. A discovery cohort of around 98 patients, roughly 45 with Graves' ophthalmopathy and 57 with stable Graves' hyperthyroidism, was used to find distinguishing TCR V-J signatures. In addition, the study compared T-cell repertoires in thyroid tissue and in blood from a handful of Graves' hyperthyroidism patients. The roughly 94 discovery patients were randomly divided into training and test sets at a 7:3 ratio. Once sampling was done, hyperthyroidism patients were given methimazole at a starting dose of 30 mg daily, whereas ophthalmopathy patients were given high-dose intravenous methylprednisolone. Prospective prediction of ophthalmopathy was tested in an independent validation cohort of some 20 hyperthyroidism patients and 17 patients who later progressed to ophthalmopathy. According to the paper, TCR Vbeta CDR3 sequencing was carried out on more than 120 peripheral blood samples, which came from under 50 ophthalmopathy, under 85 hyperthyroidism and roughly 17 progressor patients. Overall results and qualifications from the work: In validation, the model predicted progression to ophthalmopathy with approximately 69% sensitivity and over 72% specificity, a median of around six months before onset. Most expanded thyroid clonotypes (frequency above 0.001) were also detected in blood, a finding suggesting that blood repertoires may reflect thyroid immune responses. Sample size was not statistically predetermined, and investigators were not blinded to group allocation. Ophthalmopathy was separated from stable hyperthyroidism by a 13 V-J signature model, with over 85% sensitivity and approximately 81% specificity obtained in cross-validation and 80%/75% obtained in testing.

Points on this clonotype: The clone's antigen remains unknown. It has no much larger one-base neighbor in the sample; base qualities were not kept.

Stable Graves' hyperthyroidism was defined as the absence of progression to ophthalmopathy over 18 months of follow-up. Hyperthyroidism patients were newly diagnosed, had a disease duration of under 2 months, and were aged 18 to 65 years. Exclusion was applied to patients with uncontrolled infections, other autoimmune diseases, pregnancy or lactation. Clinical symptoms, serum thyroxine and TRAb, thyroid ultrasound, and orbital computed tomography formed the basis for the diagnoses. PBMCs were separated from under 11 ml of fresh peripheral blood using Ficoll-Paque density gradient centrifugation. Trizol reagent was used to extract total RNA, and RNA quality was then checked on an Agilent 2100 Bioanalyzer. The TCR beta CDR3 regions were amplified from RNA transcripts. The TCR CDR3 was subjected to a first round of RT-PCR using the HTBI primer set and the Qiagen OneStep RT-PCR kit. The libraries were constructed in a second round of multiplex PCR and then size-selected and purified. Sequencing of the libraries was done on an Illumina HiSeq2000 using paired-end 100 bp reads. In the paper's pipeline: SOAPnuke was used to process the raw data, throwing out any read that contained adapters or uncalled bases, had a mean Phred below 15, or lacked an exact constant-primer or identifier match. COPE v1.2.5 was used to merge high-quality paired reads, and clonotypes were defined as unique nucleotide sequences. MiTCR v1.1 was used to align clonotypes to the IMGT TRBV, TRBD and TRBJ reference segments. The analysis was restricted to V-J combinations with a frequency above 0.0001, which together covered 99% to 99.2% of the repertoires. The TCS score was defined as F50 (clonal expansion) divided by E x V (chaos), with BLOSUM62-based TCRdist calculated between CDR3 peptides within each V-J. Welch's t-statistics and random forest reduced roughly 540 V-J features to 13, which were used in a naive Bayes classifier (R e1071). Using fastp at Q25 and MiXCR, TCRdb reprocessed the public reads and kept productive beta chains. Rows with a matching CDR3 protein are joined into one entry that keeps the most common DNA and genes. These V and J calls originate from TCRdb's pipeline instead of the authors' own analysis. The sample yields under 800,000 distinct CDR3 sequences; 14% were counted once. Roughly 10% of the sample lies in the top ten.

The sequencing sample was made of blood. This receptor was taken from a woman in her late teens or twenties with Graves' hyperthyroidism.

The CDR3: CATSDPSGLSYNEQFF. The DNA sequence is given as TGTGCCACCAGTGATCCGAGCGGACTCTCCTACAATGAGCAGTTCTTC. Recombination connected TRBV24-1 to TRBJ2-1; the best D guess is TRBD2, with 5 bases matching. The germline ends are 11 bases apart after V is trimmed by 3 bases and J by 0 bases. From the cysteine up to the phenylalanine, the CDR3 has a length of 16 residues. Only CDR3 DNA remains: 48 bases, in frame from the first base. CDR1 KGHDR and CDR2 SFDVKD are derived from the germline V gene.